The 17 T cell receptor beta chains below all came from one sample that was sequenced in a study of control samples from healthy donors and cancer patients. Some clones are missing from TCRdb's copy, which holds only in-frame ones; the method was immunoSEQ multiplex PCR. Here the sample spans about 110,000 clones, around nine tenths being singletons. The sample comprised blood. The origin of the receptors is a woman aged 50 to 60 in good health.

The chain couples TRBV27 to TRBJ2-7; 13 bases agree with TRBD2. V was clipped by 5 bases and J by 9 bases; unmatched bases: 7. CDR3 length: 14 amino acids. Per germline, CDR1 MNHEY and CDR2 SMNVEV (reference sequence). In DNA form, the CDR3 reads TGTGCCAGCAGTCCGGGACTAGCGGGGAATGGGCAGTACTTC. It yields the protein CASSPGLAGNGQYF.

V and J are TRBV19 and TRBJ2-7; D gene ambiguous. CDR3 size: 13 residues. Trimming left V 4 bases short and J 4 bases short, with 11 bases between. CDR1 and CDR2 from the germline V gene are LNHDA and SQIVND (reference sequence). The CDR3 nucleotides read TGTGCCAGTAGTAGGGGATTAGAGTACGAGCAGTACGTC. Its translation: CASSRGLEYEQYV.

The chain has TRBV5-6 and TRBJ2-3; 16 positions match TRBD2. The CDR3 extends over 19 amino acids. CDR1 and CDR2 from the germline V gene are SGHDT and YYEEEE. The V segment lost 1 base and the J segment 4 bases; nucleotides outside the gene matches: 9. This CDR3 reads CASSLPGTSGGARPDTQYF. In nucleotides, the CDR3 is TGTGCCAGCAGCTTGCCCGGGACTAGCGGGGGGGCCCGGCCAGATACGCAGTATTTT.

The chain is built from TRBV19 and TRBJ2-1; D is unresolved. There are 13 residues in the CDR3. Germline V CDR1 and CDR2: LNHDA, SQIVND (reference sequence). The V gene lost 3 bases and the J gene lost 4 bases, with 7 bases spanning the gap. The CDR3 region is CASSMIGYNEQFF. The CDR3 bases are TGTGCCAGTAGTATGATAGGGTACAATGAGCAGTTCTTC. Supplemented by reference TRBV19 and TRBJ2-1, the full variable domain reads DGGITQSPKYLFRKEGQNVTLSCEQNLNHDAMYWYRQDPGQGLRLIYYSQIVNDFQKGDIAEGYSVSREKKESFPLTVTSAQKNPTAFYLCASSMIGYNEQFFGPGTRLTVL.

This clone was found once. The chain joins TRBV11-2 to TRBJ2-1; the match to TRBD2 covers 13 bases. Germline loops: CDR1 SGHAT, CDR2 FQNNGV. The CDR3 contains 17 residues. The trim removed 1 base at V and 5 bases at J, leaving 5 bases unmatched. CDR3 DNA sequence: TGTGCCAGCAGCTTAGCCCCGACTAGCGGGAGGAACAATGAGCAGTTCTTC. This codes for CASSLAPTSGRNNEQFF.

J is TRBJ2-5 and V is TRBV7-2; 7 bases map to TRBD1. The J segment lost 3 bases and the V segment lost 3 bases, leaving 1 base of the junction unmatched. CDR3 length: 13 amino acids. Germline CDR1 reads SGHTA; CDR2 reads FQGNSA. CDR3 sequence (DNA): TGTGCCAGCAGCTTTGGGACAGAAGAGACCCAGTACTTC. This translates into CASSFGTEETQYF.

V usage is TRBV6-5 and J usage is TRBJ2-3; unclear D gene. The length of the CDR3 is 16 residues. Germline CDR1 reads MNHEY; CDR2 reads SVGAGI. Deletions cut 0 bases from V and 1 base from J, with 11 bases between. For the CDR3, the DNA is TGTGCCAGCAGTTACTCGAGAAAGGCCCGCACAGATACGCAGTATTTT. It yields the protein CASSYSRKARTDTQYF.

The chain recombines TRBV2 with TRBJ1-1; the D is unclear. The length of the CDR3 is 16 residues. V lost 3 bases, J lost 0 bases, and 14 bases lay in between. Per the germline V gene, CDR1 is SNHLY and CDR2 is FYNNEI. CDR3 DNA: TGTGCCAGCAGTGATAATGTAAGGTCTGTGAACACTGAAGCTTTCTTT. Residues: CASSDNVRSVNTEAFF. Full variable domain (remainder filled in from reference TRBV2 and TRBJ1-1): EPEVTQTPSHQVTQMGQEVILRCVPISNHLYFYWYRQILGQKVEFLVSFYNNEISEKSEIFDDQFSVERPDGSNFTLKIRSTKLEDSAMYFCASSDNVRSVNTEAFFGQGTRLTVV.

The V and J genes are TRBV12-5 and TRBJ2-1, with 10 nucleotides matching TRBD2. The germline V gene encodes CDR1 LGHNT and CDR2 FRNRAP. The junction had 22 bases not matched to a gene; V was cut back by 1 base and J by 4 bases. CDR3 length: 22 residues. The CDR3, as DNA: TGTGCTAGTGGTTTGGGGCAAGGATTTAGCGGGGGGACTACAATACATTACAATGAGCAGTTCTTC. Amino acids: CASGLGQGFSGGTTIHYNEQFF.

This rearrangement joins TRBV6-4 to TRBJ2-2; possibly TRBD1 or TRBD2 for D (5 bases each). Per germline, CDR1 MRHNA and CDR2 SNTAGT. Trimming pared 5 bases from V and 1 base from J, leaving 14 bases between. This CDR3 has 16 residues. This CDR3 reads CASSPRGAMNTGELFF. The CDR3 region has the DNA TGTGCCAGCAGTCCAAGGGGAGCGATGAACACCGGGGAGCTGTTTTTT.

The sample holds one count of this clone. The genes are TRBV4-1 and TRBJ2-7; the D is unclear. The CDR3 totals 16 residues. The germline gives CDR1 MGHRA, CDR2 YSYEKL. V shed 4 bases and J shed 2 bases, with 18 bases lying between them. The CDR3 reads CASSPAPATETYEQYF. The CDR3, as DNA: TGCGCCAGCAGCCCTGCCCCGGCCACAGAAACCTACGAGCAGTACTTC.

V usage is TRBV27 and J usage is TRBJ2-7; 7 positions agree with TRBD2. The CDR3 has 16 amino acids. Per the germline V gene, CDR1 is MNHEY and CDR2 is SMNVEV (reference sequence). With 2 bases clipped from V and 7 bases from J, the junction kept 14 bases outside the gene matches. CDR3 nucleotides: TGTGCCAGCAGTTTAGGGCCGGGACTACTCTTTGGGGAGCAGTACGTC. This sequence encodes CASSLGPGLLFGEQYV.

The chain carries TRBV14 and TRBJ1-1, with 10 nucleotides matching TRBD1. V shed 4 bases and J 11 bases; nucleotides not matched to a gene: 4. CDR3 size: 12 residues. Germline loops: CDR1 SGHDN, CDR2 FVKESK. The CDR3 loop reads CASSRDRGLAFF. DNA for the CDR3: TGTGCCAGCAGCCGGGACAGGGGATTGGCTTTCTTT.

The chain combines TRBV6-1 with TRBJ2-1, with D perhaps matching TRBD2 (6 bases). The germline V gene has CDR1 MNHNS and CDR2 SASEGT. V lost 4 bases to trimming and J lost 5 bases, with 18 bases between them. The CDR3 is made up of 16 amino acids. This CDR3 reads CASSGVAASANNEQFF. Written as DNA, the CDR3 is TGTGCCAGCAGTGGTGTCGCGGCTAGCGCAAACAATGAGCAGTTCTTC.

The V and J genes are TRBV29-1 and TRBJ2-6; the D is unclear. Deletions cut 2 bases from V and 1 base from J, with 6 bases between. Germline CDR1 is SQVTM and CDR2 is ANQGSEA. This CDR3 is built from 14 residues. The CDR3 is CSVELKSGANVLTF. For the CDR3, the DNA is TGCAGCGTTGAACTGAAATCTGGGGCCAACGTCCTGACTTTC.

Written as DNA, the CDR3 is TGTGCCAGCAGCCGAGGGGGGCCGGGCACAGATACGCAGTATTTT. Amino acids: CASSRGGPGTDTQYF. The chain combines TRBV7-6 with TRBJ2-3; D tentatively fits TRBD1 or TRBD2 (6 bases each). The CDR3 sequence is 15 residues long. Germline V lookup: CDR1 SGHVS, CDR2 FNYEAQ. V was trimmed by 5 bases and J by 1 base, leaving 13 bases between them.

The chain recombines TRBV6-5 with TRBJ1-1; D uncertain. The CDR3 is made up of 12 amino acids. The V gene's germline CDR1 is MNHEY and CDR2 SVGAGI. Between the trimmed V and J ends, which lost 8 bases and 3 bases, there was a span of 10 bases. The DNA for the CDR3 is TGTGCCAGCGGCGGTAGGGACACTGAAGCTTTCTTT. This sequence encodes CASGGRDTEAFF.